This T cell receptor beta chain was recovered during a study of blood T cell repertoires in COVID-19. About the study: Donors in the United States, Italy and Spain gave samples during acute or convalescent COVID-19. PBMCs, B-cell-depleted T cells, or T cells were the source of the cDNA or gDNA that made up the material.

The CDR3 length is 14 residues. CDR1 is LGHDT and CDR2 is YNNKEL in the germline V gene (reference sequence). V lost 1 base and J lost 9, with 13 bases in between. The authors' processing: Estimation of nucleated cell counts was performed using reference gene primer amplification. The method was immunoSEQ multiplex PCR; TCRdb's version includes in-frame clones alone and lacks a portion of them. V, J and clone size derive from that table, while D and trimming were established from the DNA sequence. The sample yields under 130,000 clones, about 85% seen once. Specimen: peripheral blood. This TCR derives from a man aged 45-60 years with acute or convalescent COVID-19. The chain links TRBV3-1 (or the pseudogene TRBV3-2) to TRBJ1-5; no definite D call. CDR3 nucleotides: TGTGCCAGCAGCCAAGGACCCTATCAGCGGCCCCAGCATTTT. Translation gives CASSQGPYQRPQHF.